The clone carrying this TCR beta chain came up a few times. As handled by the study authors: Estimation of nucleated cell counts relied on the amplification of reference gene primers. Sequencing used immunoSEQ multiplex PCR; TCRdb keeps in-frame clones, though not all of them. That table supplies the V and J calls and clone size; D and trimming were determined from the DNA. The sample includes about 58,000 clones, over 70% seen only once; the top ten take over 4%. The record originates from a study of blood T cell repertoires in COVID-19. Study details: Acute-phase and convalescent COVID-19 samples originated in the United States, Italy and Spain. T cells, B-cell-depleted T cells, or PBMCs provided the cDNA or gDNA that served as material.

V shed 0 bases and J shed 8 bases, with 13 bases lying between them. The CDR3 runs to 15 residues. From germline, CDR1 is LGHNA and CDR2 YSLEER. The sample taken for sequencing was peripheral blood. The chain combines TRBV4-3 with TRBJ1-4; weak D call: TRBD1 (5 bases). This sequence was found in a human donor in a cohort sampled during active COVID-19. The CDR3 spells CASSQDGRDGEKLFF. The CDR3 DNA sequence: TGCGCCAGCAGCCAAGACGGCAGGGATGGGGAAAAACTGTTTTTT.